The rows below give T cell receptor beta chains drawn from one sample of a study of STAT5B mutations in CD4+ large granular lymphocyte leukemia. Assay used: immunoSEQ multiplex PCR; TCRdb lists only in-frame clones, some missing. The table has under 35,000 clones, more than 75% seen once. Sample: CD4+ T cells from blood buffy coats. All receptors come from a human donor in good health. CDR3s include the opening cysteine and the closing phenylalanine or tryptophan. D genes are given only for firm matches. Clone size is given for some rows only: seen once, a few or many times, or a class if the clone is expanded.

>TRBV9|TRBJ2-6|NA|NA
CASSGTISGANVLTF
TGTGCCAGCTCCGGGACGATCTCTGGGGCCAACGTCCTGACTTTC
>TRBV27|TRBJ2-5|NA|NA
CASSFRRGFETQYF
TGTGCCAGCAGTTTCAGACGTGGATTTGAGACCCAGTACTTC
>TRBV12-5|TRBJ2-1|NA|TRBD2
CASGLGTSGTNEQFF
TGTGCTAGTGGTTTGGGGACTAGCGGGACTAATGAGCAGTTCTTC
>TRBV6-1|TRBJ1-2|NA|TRBD1
CASRDRGYGYTF
TGTGCCAGCAGGGACAGGGGCTATGGCTACACCTTC
>TRBV7-9|TRBJ1-2|NA|NA
CASSLLSQEGYTF
TGTGCCAGCAGCTTGCTCTCACAGGAGGGCTACACCTTC
>TRBV27|TRBJ2-7|NA|NA
CASSPTLGEQYF
TGTGCCAGCAGTCCGACCCTGGGCGAGCAGTACTTC
>TRBV9|TRBJ2-7|NA|NA
CASSVVVTGEQYF
TGTGCCAGCAGCGTAGTAGTGACCGGCGAGCAGTACTTC
>TRBV6-1|TRBJ1-4|NA|NA
CASSERGRSNEKLFF
TGTGCCAGCAGTGAACGGGGCAGGAGTAATGAAAAACTGTTTTTT
>TRBV5-1|TRBJ2-1|NA|TRBD2
CATKLAGGPYEQFF
TGCGCCACCAAACTAGCGGGAGGGCCCTATGAGCAGTTCTTC
>TRBV30|TRBJ1-5|NA|NA
CAWSVGTGNQPQHF
TGTGCCTGGAGTGTCGGGACTGGCAATCAGCCCCAGCATTTT
>TRBV7-2|TRBJ1-2|few|TRBD1
CASSAQGALYGYTF
TGTGCCAGCAGCGCACAGGGGGCTCTCTATGGCTACACCTTC
>TRBV20-1|TRBJ2-3|NA|TRBD2
CSAGRTDTQYF
TGCAGTGCCGGGAGGACAGATACGCAGTATTTT
>TRBV28|TRBJ1-5|NA|TRBD1
CASSLLGQAPRPQHF
TGTGCCAGCAGTTTACTGGGACAGGCCCCGCGGCCCCAGCATTTT
>TRBV19|TRBJ2-1|NA|NA
CASSPSKPYNEQFF
TGTGCCAGTAGCCCTTCGAAACCCTACAATGAGCAGTTCTTC
>TRBV11-2|TRBJ2-7|NA|NA
CASSLLDRPYEQYF
TGTGCCAGCAGCTTACTGGACAGACCCTACGAGCAGTACTTC
>TRBV12-2|TRBJ2-7|few|NA
CASRPLGTNIYEQYF
TGTGCAAGTCGCCCCCTGGGGACTAACATCTACGAGCAGTACTTC
>TRBV5-1|TRBJ1-1|NA|NA
CASSLALERPTKAFF
TGCGCCAGCAGCTTGGCCCTCGAGAGGCCGACCAAAGCTTTCTTT
>TRBV5-1|TRBJ2-7|once|TRBD2
CASSIASGSIYEQYF
TGCGCCAGCAGCATAGCTAGCGGGAGCATTTACGAGCAGTACTTC
>TRBV18|TRBJ2-5|once|NA
CASSPTLRETQYF
TGTGCCAGCTCACCTACCCTTCGAGAGACCCAGTACTTC
>TRBV11-2|TRBJ2-7|NA|NA
CASSLAGTGIYEQYF
TGTGCCAGCAGCTTAGCGGGCACAGGGATCTACGAGCAGTACTTC
>TRBV6-1|TRBJ1-3|few|NA
CASREPTSGNTIYF
TGTGCCAGCAGGGAACCAACCTCTGGAAACACCATATATTTT
>TRBV19|TRBJ1-1|NA|NA
CASSKTQGYAGDTEAFF
TGTGCCAGTAGTAAAACCCAGGGCTACGCGGGGGACACTGAAGCTTTCTTT
>TRBV20-1|TRBJ1-3|NA|NA
CSASAGNTIYF
TGCAGTGCGTCAGCTGGAAACACCATATATTTT
>TRBV6-5|TRBJ1-4|NA|NA
CASSRHATNEKLFF
TGTGCCAGCAGCAGACACGCAACTAATGAAAAACTGTTTTTT
>TRBV7-3|TRBJ2-7|NA|NA
CASSSDLYGEQYF
TGTGCCAGCAGCTCGGACCTTTATGGCGAGCAGTACTTC
>TRBV6-1|TRBJ1-1|NA|TRBD1
CASRDREREAFF
TGTGCCAGCAGGGACAGGGAGAGGGAAGCTTTCTTT
>TRBV2|TRBJ1-5|NA|NA
CASSFEAGQLNQPQHF
TGTGCCAGCAGTTTTGAAGCGGGGCAGCTCAATCAGCCCCAGCATTTT
>TRBV7-9|TRBJ2-6|NA|NA
CASVGSGANVLTF
TGTGCCAGCGTCGGCTCTGGGGCCAACGTCCTGACTTTC
>TRBV30|TRBJ1-3|NA|NA
CAWSAPTGTGNTIYF
TGTGCCTGGAGTGCCCCTACAGGGACTGGAAACACCATATATTTT
>TRBV5-4|TRBJ1-4|NA|TRBD1
CASSPGTGYEKLFF
TGTGCCAGCAGTCCCGGGACAGGGTATGAAAAACTGTTTTTT
>TRBV7-9|TRBJ2-7|NA|NA
CASSNSRVQYEQYF
TGTGCCAGCAGCAACAGTCGCGTACAATACGAGCAGTACTTC
>TRBV18|TRBJ1-2|NA|NA
CASSPGIANYGYTF
TGTGCCAGCTCACCAGGCATAGCTAACTATGGCTACACCTTC
>TRBV7-9|TRBJ2-3|NA|NA
CASASNTDTQYF
TGTGCCTCCGCCTCCAACACAGATACGCAGTATTTT
>TRBV7-2|TRBJ2-4|once|TRBD1
CASSPGQGLAKNIQYF
TGTGCCAGCAGCCCGGGACAGGGCCTAGCCAAAAACATTCAGTACTTC
>TRBV9|TRBJ2-3|once|NA
CASSVGTIDTQYF
TGTGCCAGCAGCGTAGGTACTATAGATACGCAGTATTTT
>TRBV5-1|TRBJ1-3|NA|TRBD1
CASSHRGPGDTIYF
TGCGCCAGCAGCCACAGGGGACCGGGAGACACCATATATTTT
>TRBV5-4|TRBJ1-2|NA|NA
CASSLEGTRAKGYTF
TGTGCCAGCAGCTTGGAGGGGACACGAGCGAAGGGCTACACCTTC
>TRBV28|TRBJ2-3|NA|TRBD1
CASSWDRSTDTQYF
TGTGCCAGCAGTTGGGACAGAAGCACAGATACGCAGTATTTT
>TRBV30|TRBJ1-6|once|NA
CAWSGTAYNSPLHF
TGTGCCTGGAGTGGGACTGCTTATAATTCACCCCTCCACTTT
>TRBV7-9|TRBJ1-6|NA|NA
CASSPTGAYNSPLHF
TGTGCCAGCAGCCCTACAGGCGCCTATAATTCACCCCTCCACTTT
>TRBV20-1|TRBJ2-7|NA|NA
CSASGLGEQYF
TGCAGTGCTAGCGGACTGGGGGAGCAGTACTTC
>TRBV2|TRBJ2-3|NA|TRBD1
CASSLTGGRDTQYF
TGTGCCAGCAGCCTGACAGGGGGCCGCGATACGCAGTATTTT
>TRBV29-1|TRBJ1-1|few|NA
CSVGGDGMNTEAFF
TGCAGCGTTGGGGGGGACGGCATGAACACTGAAGCTTTCTTT
>TRBV6-1|TRBJ2-6|few|NA
CASSEELLSGANVLTF
TGTGCCAGCAGTGAAGAACTGCTCTCTGGGGCCAACGTCCTGACTTTC
>TRBV15|TRBJ2-2|NA|TRBD2
CATSSFLADNTGELFF
TGTGCCACCAGCAGTTTTCTAGCGGATAACACCGGGGAGCTGTTTTTT
>TRBV14|TRBJ2-7|few|NA
CASSPVGGKQYF
TGTGCCAGCAGCCCAGTCGGGGGCAAGCAGTACTTC
>TRBV5-1|TRBJ2-1|NA|NA
CASSGVGGGHYNEQFF
TGCGCCAGCAGCGGAGTAGGGGGGGGGCACTACAATGAGCAGTTCTTC
>TRBV7-2|TRBJ2-1|NA|NA
CASRPPRGGYNEQFF
TGTGCCAGCAGGCCTCCTAGGGGGGGTTACAATGAGCAGTTCTTC
>TRBV9|TRBJ2-4|NA|NA
CASTGGLAKNIQYF
TGTGCCAGCACAGGCGGTCTAGCCAAAAACATTCAGTACTTC
>TRBV7-9|TRBJ2-5|NA|NA
CASSPLGHSETQYF
TGTGCCAGCAGCCCGCTAGGACACTCAGAGACCCAGTACTTC
>TRBV11-2|TRBJ1-5|once|NA
CASSPGTFDNQPQHF
TGTGCCAGCAGCCCCGGGACATTTGACAATCAGCCCCAGCATTTT
>TRBV7-9|TRBJ2-1|few|NA
CASRSPGNRWGNEQFF
TGTGCCAGCAGATCACCCGGAAATAGATGGGGGAATGAGCAGTTCTTC
>TRBV19|TRBJ1-4|NA|NA
CASRGGEKLFF
TGTGCCAGTAGGGGGGGTGAAAAACTGTTTTTT
>TRBV6-5|TRBJ2-7|NA|NA
CASRNPRGYEQYF
TGTGCCAGCAGAAACCCTCGGGGCTACGAGCAGTACTTC
>TRBV28|TRBJ1-2|once|TRBD1
CASSWGQGAYGYTF
TGTGCCAGCAGCTGGGGACAGGGGGCGTATGGCTACACCTTC